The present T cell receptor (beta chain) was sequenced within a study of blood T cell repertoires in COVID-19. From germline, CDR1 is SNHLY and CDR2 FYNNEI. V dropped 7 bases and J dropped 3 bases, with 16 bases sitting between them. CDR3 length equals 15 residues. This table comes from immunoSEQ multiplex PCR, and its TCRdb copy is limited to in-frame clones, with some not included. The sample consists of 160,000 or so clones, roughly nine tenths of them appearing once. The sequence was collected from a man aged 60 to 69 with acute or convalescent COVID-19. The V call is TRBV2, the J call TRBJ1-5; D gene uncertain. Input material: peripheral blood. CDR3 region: CASTQTKRNNQPQHF. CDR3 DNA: TGTGCCAGCACACAGACGAAACGTAACAATCAGCCCCAGCATTTT.